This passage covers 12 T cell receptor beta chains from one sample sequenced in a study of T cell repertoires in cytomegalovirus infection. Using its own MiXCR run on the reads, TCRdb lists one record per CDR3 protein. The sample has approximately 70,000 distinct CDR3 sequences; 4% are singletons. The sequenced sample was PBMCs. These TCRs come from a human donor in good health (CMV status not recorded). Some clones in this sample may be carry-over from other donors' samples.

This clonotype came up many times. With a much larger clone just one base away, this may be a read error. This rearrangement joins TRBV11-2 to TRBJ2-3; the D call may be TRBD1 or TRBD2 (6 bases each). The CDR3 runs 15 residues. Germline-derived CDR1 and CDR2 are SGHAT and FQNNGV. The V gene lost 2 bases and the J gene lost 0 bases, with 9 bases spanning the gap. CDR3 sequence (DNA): TGTGCCAGCAGCTTAAGGGGGACTAGCACAGATACGCAGTATTTT. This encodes CASSLRGTSTDTQYF. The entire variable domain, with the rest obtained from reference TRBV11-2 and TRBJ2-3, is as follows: EAGVAQSPRYKIIEKRQSVAFWCNPISGHATLYWYQQILGQGPKLLIQFQNNGVVDDSQLPKDRFSAERLKGVDSTLKIQPAKLEDSAVYLCASSLRGTSTDTQYFGPGTRLTVL.

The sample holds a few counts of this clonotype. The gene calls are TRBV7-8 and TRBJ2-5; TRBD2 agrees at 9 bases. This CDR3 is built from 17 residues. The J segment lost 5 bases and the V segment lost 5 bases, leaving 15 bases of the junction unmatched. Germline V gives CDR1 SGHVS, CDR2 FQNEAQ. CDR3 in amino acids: CASSPRGAGGRLETQYF. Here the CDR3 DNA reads TGTGCCAGCAGCCCCCGTGGGGCGGGAGGGCGGTTGGAGACCCAGTACTTC.

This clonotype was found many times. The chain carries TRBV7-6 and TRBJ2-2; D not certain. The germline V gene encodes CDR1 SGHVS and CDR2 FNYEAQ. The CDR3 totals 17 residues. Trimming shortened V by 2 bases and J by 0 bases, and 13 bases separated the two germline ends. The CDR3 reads CASSLSLWQANTGELFF. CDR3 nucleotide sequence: TGTGCCAGCAGCTTATCGCTGTGGCAAGCGAACACCGGGGAGCTGTTTTTT. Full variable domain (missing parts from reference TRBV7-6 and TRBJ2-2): GAGVSQSPRYKVTKRGQDVALRCDPISGHVSLYWYRQALGQGPEFLTYFNYEAQQDKSGLPNDRFSAERPEGSISTLTIQRTEQRDSAMYRCASSLSLWQANTGELFFGEGSRLTVL.

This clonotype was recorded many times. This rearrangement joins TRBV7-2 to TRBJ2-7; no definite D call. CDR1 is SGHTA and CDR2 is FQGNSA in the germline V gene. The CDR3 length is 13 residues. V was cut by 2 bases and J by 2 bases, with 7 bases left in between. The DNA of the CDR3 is TGTGCCAGCAGCTTAATCCCCACCTACGAGCAGTACTTC. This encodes CASSLIPTYEQYF.

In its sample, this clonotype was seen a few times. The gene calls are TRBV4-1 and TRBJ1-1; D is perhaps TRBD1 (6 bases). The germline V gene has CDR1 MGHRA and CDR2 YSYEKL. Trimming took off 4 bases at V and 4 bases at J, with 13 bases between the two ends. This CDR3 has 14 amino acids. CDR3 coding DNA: TGCGCCAGCAGCCCCCAGGACAGCAGCACTGAAGCTTTCTTT. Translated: CASSPQDSSTEAFF.

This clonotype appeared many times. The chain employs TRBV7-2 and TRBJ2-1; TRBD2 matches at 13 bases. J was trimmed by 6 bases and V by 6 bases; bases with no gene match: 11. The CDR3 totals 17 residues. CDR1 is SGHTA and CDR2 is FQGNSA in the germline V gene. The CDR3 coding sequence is TGTGCCAGCAGGCCTGGGACTAGCGGGGAGAGGGGCAATGAGCAGTTCTTC. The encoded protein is CASRPGTSGERGNEQFF.

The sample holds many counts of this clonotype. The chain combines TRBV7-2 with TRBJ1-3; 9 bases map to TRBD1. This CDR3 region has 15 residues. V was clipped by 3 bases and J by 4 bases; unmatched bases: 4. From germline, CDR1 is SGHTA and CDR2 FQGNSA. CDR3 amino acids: CASSLRGQGGNTIYF. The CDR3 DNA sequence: TGTGCCAGCAGCTTGAGGGGACAGGGCGGAAACACCATATATTTT.

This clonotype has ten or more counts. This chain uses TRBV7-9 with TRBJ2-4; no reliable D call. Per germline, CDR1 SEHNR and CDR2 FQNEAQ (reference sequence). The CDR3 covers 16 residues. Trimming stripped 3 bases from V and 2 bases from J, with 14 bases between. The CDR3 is CASSFGSEGTKNIQYF. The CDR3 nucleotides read TGTGCCAGCAGCTTTGGGTCCGAAGGGACCAAAAACATTCAGTACTTC.

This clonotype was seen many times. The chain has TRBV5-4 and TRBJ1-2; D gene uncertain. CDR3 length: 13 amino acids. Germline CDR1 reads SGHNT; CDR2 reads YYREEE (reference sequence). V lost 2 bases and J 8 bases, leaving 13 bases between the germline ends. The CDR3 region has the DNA TGTGCCAGCAGCTTCTCCGGTACTCAGGGCTACACCTTC. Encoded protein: CASSFSGTQGYTF.

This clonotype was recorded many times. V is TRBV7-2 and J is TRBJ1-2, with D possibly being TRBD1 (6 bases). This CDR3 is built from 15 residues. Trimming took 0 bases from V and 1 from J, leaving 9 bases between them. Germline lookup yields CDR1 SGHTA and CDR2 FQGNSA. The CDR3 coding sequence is TGTGCCAGCAGCTTAGCGGGACACAATAACTATGGCTACACCTTC. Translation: CASSLAGHNNYGYTF.

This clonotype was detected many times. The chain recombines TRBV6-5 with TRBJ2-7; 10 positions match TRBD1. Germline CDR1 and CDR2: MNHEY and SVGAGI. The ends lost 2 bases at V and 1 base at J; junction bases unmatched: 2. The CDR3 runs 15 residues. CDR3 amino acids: CASSYGTGVSYEQYF. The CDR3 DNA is TGTGCCAGCAGTTACGGGACAGGGGTTTCCTACGAGCAGTACTTC.

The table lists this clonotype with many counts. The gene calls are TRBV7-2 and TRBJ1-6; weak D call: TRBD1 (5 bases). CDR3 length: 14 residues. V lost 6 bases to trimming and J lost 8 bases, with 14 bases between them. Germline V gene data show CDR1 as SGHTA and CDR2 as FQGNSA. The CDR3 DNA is TGTGCCAGCAGTCCCGGGACCGGGGATTCACCCCTCCACTTT. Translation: CASSPGTGDSPLHF.